This T cell receptor (beta chain) is from a study of OX40 agonist ivuxolimab in advanced cancers. Study in general: With a range of roughly 23 to 90, age averaged roughly 60 years, and more than 75% were male.

Autoimmune disease history or systemic immunosuppression excluded patients. Clones were read by immunoSEQ multiplex PCR, and TCRdb kept only the in-frame ones, dropping some. The table has 80,000 or so clones, roughly 90% seen once. J gave up 0 bases and V 3 bases, and 2 bases lay outside the gene matches. This CDR3 spans 14 amino acids. Germline CDR1 reads SGHRS; CDR2 reads YFSETQ. The specimen comprised CD4+ or CD8+ T cells sorted from blood, sampled in a trial of the OX40 agonist ivuxolimab. The TCR originated in an adult with an advanced solid tumor such as melanoma, head and neck, liver or kidney cancer. This chain uses TRBV5-1 with TRBJ1-1; 7 bases fit TRBD1. CDR3 loop: CASSWTGLNTEAFF. CDR3 nucleotide sequence: TGCGCCAGCAGCTGGACAGGTTTGAACACTGAAGCTTTCTTT. Full variable domain (missing parts from reference TRBV5-1 and TRBJ1-1): KAGVTQTPRYLIKTRGQQVTLSCSPISGHRSVSWYQQTPGQGLQFLFEYFSETQRNKGNFPGRFSGRQFSNSRSEMNVSTLELGDSALYLCASSWTGLNTEAFFGQGTRLTVV.